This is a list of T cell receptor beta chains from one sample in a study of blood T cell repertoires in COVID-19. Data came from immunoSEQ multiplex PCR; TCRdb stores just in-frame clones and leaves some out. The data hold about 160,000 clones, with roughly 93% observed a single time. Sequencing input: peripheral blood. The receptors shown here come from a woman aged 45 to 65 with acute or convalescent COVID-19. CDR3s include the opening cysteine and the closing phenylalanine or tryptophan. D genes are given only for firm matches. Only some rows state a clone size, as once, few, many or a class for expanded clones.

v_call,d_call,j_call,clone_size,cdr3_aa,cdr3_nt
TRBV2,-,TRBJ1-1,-,CASSELLTAFF,TGTGCCAGCAGTGAACTGCTAACGGCTTTCTTT
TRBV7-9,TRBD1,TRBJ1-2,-,CASSLARQGRSYGYTF,TGTGCCAGCAGCTTAGCCCGACAGGGTCGAAGCTATGGCTACACCTTC
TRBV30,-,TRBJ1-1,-,CAWSITGLTEAFF,TGTGCCTGGAGTATTACAGGGCTCACTGAAGCTTTCTTT
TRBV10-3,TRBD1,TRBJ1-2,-,CAISEGDRGTF,TGTGCCATCAGTGAGGGGGACAGGGGCACCTTC
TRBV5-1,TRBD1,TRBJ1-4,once,CASSPGQVSGNEKLFF,TGCGCCAGCAGCCCTGGACAGGTGTCGGGTAATGAAAAACTGTTTTTT
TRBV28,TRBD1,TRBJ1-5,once,CASRNRGGQPQHF,TGTGCCAGCAGAAACAGGGGCGGGCAGCCCCAGCATTTT
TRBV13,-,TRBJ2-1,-,CASSLGRVYNEQFF,TGTGCCAGCAGCTTAGGGCGGGTATACAATGAGCAGTTCTTC
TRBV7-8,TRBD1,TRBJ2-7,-,CASSPVTGTGEPYEQYF,TGTGCCAGCAGCCCCGTAACCGGGACAGGGGAGCCCTACGAGCAGTACTTC
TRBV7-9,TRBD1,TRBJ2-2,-,CASSPQGADTGELFF,TGTGCCAGCAGCCCACAGGGGGCGGACACCGGGGAGCTGTTTTTT
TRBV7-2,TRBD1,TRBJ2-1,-,CASSVGQGPYNEQFF,TGTGCCAGCAGCGTAGGACAGGGGCCCTACAATGAGCAGTTCTTC
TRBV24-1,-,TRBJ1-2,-,CATRLWLPPYGYTF,TGTGCCACCAGGTTGTGGCTCCCTCCCTATGGCTACACCTTC
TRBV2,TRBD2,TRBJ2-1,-,CASSEALAGGFNEQFF,TGTGCCAGCAGTGAAGCCTTAGCGGGAGGCTTCAATGAGCAGTTCTTC
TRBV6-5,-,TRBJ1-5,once,CASIEGAGNQPQHF,TGTGCCAGCATAGAAGGGGCTGGCAATCAGCCCCAGCATTTT
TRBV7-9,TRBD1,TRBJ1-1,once,CASSLISGTGNFLAFF,TGTGCCAGCAGCTTAATTTCCGGGACAGGGAACTTCTTAGCTTTCTTT
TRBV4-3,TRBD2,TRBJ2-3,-,CASSQLTSGSWGTDTQYF,TGCGCCAGCAGCCAACTAACTAGCGGGAGTTGGGGCACAGATACGCAGTATTTT
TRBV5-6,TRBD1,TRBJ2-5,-,CASSLGQGETQYF,TGTGCCAGCAGCTTGGGACAGGGAGAGACCCAGTACTTC
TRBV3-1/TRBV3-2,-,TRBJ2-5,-,CASSQGLLSSQETQYF,TGTGCCAGCAGCCAAGGTCTCCTATCATCCCAAGAGACCCAGTACTTC
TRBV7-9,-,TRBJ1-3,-,CASSFPGRDSGNTIYF,TGTGCCAGCAGCTTCCCAGGGAGGGACTCTGGAAACACCATATATTTT
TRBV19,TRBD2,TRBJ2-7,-,CASSLSAGEASYEQYF,TGTGCCAGTAGTTTATCAGCGGGAGAAGCCTCCTACGAGCAGTACTTC
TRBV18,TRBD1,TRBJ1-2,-,CASSPLQGEDYGYTF,TGTGCCAGCTCACCGTTACAGGGGGAAGACTATGGCTACACCTTC
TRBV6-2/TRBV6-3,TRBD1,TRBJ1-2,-,CASSYSRSRDRFFYGYTF,TGTGCCAGCAGTTACTCGAGAAGCCGGGACAGATTTTTCTATGGCTACACCTTC
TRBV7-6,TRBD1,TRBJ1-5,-,CASSPTGTGGPYSNQPQHF,TGTGCCAGCAGCCCAACCGGGACAGGGGGCCCATATAGCAATCAGCCCCAGCATTTT
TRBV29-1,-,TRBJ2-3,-,CSVEARRTDTQYF,TGCAGCGTTGAGGCCCGCCGCACAGATACGCAGTATTTT
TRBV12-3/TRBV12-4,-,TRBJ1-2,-,CASSLRDYGYTF,TGTGCCAGCAGTTTACGCGACTATGGCTACACCTTC
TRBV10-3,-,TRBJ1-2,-,CAISGDILRNYGYTF,TGTGCCATCAGTGGTGACATCTTAAGAAACTATGGCTACACCTTC
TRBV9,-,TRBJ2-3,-,CASSVQQGRTQYF,TGTGCCAGCAGCGTACAACAGGGCAGAACGCAGTATTTT
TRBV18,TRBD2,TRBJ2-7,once,CASSPGTSGTYEQYF,TGTGCCAGCTCACCTGGGACTAGCGGGACCTACGAGCAGTACTTC
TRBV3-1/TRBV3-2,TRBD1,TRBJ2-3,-,CASSQDPGRGTDTQYF,TGTGCCAGCAGCCAAGACCCTGGCAGGGGGACAGATACGCAGTATTTT
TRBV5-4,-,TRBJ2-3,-,CASSFDITGTDTQYF,TGTGCCAGCAGCTTCGACATCACTGGAACAGATACGCAGTATTTT
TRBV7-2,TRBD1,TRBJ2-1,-,CASSPGGLDEQFF,TGTGCCAGCAGTCCAGGGGGTCTGGATGAGCAGTTCTTC
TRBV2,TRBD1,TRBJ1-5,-,CASSTTGGYSNQPQHF,TGTGCCAGCAGTACTACAGGGGGCTATAGCAATCAGCCCCAGCATTTT
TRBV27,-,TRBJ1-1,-,CAAGSWNTEAFF,TGTGCCGCGGGCAGTTGGAACACTGAAGCTTTCTTT
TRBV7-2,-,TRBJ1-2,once,CASSLWTVRDKQLWFDYTF,TGTGCCAGCAGCTTGTGGACAGTTCGCGACAAACAACTATGGTTTGACTACACCTTC
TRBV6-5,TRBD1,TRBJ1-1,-,CASRDRAGDTEAFF,TGTGCCAGCAGGGACAGGGCGGGGGACACTGAAGCTTTCTTT
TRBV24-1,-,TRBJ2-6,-,CATSDPGSSGANVLTF,TGTGCCACCAGTGATCCGGGTAGCTCTGGGGCCAACGTCCTGACTTTC
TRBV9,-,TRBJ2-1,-,CASSVGGGGGYEQFF,TGTGCCAGCAGCGTAGGTGGGGGCGGTGGGTATGAGCAGTTCTTC
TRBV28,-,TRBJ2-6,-,CASSLAGAGGANVLTF,TGTGCCAGCAGTTTAGCGGGGGCTGGTGGGGCCAACGTCCTGACTTTC
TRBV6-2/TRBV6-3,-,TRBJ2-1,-,CASSSPERGNEQFF,TGTGCCAGCAGTTCCCCTGAGCGCGGCAATGAGCAGTTCTTC
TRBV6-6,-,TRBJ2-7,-,CASSARAPYEQYF,TGTGCCAGCAGCGCCAGGGCCCCCTACGAGCAGTACTTC
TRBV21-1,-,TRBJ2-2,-,CASSNGGGNTNGTDTGELFF,TGTGCCAGCAGCAATGGAGGTGGGAACACAAACGGAACGGACACCGGGGAGCTGTTTTTT
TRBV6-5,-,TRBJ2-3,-,CASSAPGTDTQYF,TGTGCCAGCAGCGCCCCAGGCACAGATACGCAGTATTTT